Listed below are T cell receptor beta chains from one sample, sequenced in a study of shared clonotypes between healthy human individuals. Sequencing was performed with immunoSEQ multiplex PCR; in TCRdb, only in-frame clones are kept and a portion is missing. The table lists about 2.1 million clones, 90% to 95% of them singletons, with 1.5% to 2% in the top ten. Sequenced material: naive CD8+ T cells from PBMCs. These receptors originate from a man between 18 and 29 years old in good health. Some clones in this sample may be carry-over from other donors' samples. Both conserved end residues are part of each CDR3. Each record gives: V gene, D gene, CDR3 protein. A D gene is named only where the DNA matches it firmly.

V gene: TRBV5-5; D gene: TRBD2; CDR3 protein: CASSFNPSSGRASEQYF
V gene: TRBV4-1; D gene: NA; CDR3 protein: CASSPAGRGASYEQYF
V gene: TRBV11-2; D gene: NA; CDR3 protein: CASSSWDSSYEQYF
V gene: TRBV30; D gene: NA; CDR3 protein: CAWSMGGIQGEAFF
V gene: TRBV7-8; D gene: TRBD2; CDR3 protein: CAACRTSGATDTQYF
V gene: TRBV7-9; D gene: NA; CDR3 protein: CASSLSSREQYF
V gene: TRBV10-3; D gene: TRBD1; CDR3 protein: CAISESAGTGSTDTQYF
V gene: TRBV19; D gene: NA; CDR3 protein: CASSIDAGNSYNEQFF
V gene: TRBV11-3; D gene: TRBD1; CDR3 protein: CASSLDRGNTGELFF
V gene: TRBV19; D gene: NA; CDR3 protein: CASSIGRIMNTEAFF
V gene: TRBV11-2; D gene: TRBD1; CDR3 protein: CASSSRQGRNPDTQYF
V gene: TRBV11-2; D gene: NA; CDR3 protein: CASSSHGGYNEQFF
V gene: TRBV29-1; D gene: NA; CDR3 protein: CSVGGGTAYGYTF
V gene: TRBV28; D gene: TRBD1; CDR3 protein: CASSLLTGDWDEKLFF
V gene: TRBV7-9; D gene: TRBD1; CDR3 protein: CASSLVGTEANYGYTF
V gene: TRBV7-9; D gene: NA; CDR3 protein: CASSLTTEAFF
V gene: TRBV30; D gene: TRBD1; CDR3 protein: CALRGYRDSNFYEQYF
V gene: TRBV4-2; D gene: NA; CDR3 protein: CASSQALADTQYF
V gene: TRBV11-2; D gene: NA; CDR3 protein: CASRLGGYEQYF
V gene: TRBV29-1; D gene: TRBD1; CDR3 protein: CSVPGQLTDTQYF